The sequence of this TCR beta chain was determined in a study of blood T cell repertoires in COVID-19. Study context: Sources were T cells, B-cell-depleted T cells, or PBMCs; the material itself was cDNA or gDNA.

Per the study methods: Reference gene primer amplification gave nucleated cell count estimates. The protocol was immunoSEQ multiplex PCR, while the TCRdb copy is restricted to in-frame clones and leaves out a portion. V and J calls and clone size are as listed in that table; D and trimming were resolved from the DNA. Among 250,000 or so clones listed, 85% to 90% were seen once. The participants were between 18 and 89 years old and came from fewer than 25 US areas. Per germline, CDR1 SGDLS and CDR2 YYNGEE. The germline V and J ends were trimmed by 3 bases and 7 bases, with 10 bases remaining between them. This CDR3 is 13 amino acids long.

This clonotype was sampled from a woman in her twenties or thirties with acute COVID-19. What was sequenced was PBMCs or T cells enriched from blood (not recorded which). This chain joins TRBV9 and TRBJ1-4; D remains unclear. CDR3 amino acids: CASSAQEGEKLFF. DNA of the CDR3: TGTGCCAGCAGCGCCCAGGAGGGTGAAAAACTGTTTTTT.